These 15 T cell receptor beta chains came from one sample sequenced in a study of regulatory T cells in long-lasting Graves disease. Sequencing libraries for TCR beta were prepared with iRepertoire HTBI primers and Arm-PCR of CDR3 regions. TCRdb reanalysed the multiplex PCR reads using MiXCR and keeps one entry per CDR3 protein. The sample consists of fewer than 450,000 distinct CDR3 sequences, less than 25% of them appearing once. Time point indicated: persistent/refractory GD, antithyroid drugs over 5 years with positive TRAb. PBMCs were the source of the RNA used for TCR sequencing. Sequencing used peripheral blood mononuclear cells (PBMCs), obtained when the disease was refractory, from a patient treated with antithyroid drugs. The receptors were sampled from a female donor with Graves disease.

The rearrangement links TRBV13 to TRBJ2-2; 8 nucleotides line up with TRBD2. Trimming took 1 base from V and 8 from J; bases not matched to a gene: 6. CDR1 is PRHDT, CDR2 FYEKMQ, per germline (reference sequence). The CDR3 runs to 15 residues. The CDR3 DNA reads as TGTGCCAGCAGCTTAGCCCCGGGACTAGTTGGGGAGCTGTTTTTT. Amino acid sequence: CASSLAPGLVGELFF.

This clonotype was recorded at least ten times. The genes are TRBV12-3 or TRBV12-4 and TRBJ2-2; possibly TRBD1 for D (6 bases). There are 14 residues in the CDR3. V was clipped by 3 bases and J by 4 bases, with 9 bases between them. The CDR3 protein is CASSFAGVTGELFF. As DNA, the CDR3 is TGTGCCAGCAGTTTCGCAGGGGTCACCGGGGAGCTGTTTTTT.

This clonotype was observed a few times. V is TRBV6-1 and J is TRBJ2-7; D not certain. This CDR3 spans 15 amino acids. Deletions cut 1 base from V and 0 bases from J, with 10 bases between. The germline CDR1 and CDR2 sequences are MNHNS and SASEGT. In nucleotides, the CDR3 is TGTGCCAGCAGTGAAGAGGCGCAGACCTCCTACGAGCAGTACTTC. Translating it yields CASSEEAQTSYEQYF.

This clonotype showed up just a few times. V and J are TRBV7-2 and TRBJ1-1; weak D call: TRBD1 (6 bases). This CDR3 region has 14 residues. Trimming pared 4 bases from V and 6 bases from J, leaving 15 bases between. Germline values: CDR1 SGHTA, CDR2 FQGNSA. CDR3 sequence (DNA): TGTGCCAGCAGCTCTCGGACAGAGAGGGCTGAAGCTTTCTTT. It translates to CASSSRTERAEAFF.

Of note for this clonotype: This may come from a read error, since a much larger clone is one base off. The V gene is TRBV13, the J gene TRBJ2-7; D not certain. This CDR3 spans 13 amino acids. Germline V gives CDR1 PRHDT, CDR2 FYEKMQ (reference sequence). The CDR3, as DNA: TGTACCAGCAGTCTTGGGAATTTCTACGAGCAGTACTTC. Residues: CTSSLGNFYEQYF.

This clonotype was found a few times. The CDR3 region is CASSLGTGSHEQYF. The CDR3 bases are TGCGCCAGCAGCTTAGGGACAGGGAGCCACGAGCAGTACTTC. The gene calls are TRBV5-1 and TRBJ2-7, with 9 bases lining up with TRBD1. J gave up 5 bases and V 2 bases, and 5 bases lay outside the gene matches. CDR1 is SGHRS and CDR2 is YFSETQ in the germline V gene. The CDR3 spans 14 residues.

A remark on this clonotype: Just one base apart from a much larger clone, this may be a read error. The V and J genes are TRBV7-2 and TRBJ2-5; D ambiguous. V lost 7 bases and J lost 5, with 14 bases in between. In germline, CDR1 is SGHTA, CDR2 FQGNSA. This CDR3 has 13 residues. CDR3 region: CASTTRIGETQYF. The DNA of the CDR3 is TGTGCCAGCACGACCAGGATCGGGGAGACCCAGTACTTC.

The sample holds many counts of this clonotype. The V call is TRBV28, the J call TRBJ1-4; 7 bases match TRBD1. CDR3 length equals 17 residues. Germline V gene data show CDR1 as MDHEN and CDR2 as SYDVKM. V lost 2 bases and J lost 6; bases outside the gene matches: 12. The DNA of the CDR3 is TGTGCCAGCAGTTTAGGGACAGCAGTCTTACGGGATGAAAAACTGTTTTTT. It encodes CASSLGTAVLRDEKLFF. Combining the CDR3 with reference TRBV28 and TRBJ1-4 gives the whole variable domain DVKVTQSSRYLVKRTGEKVFLECVQDMDHENMFWYRQDPGLGLRLIYFSYDVKMKEKGDIPEGYSVSREKKERFSLILESASTNQTSMYLCASSLGTAVLRDEKLFFGSGTQLSVL.

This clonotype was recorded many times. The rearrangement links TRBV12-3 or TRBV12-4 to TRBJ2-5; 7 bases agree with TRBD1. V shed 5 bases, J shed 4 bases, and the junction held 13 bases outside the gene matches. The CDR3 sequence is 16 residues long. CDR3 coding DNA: TGTGCCAGCAGTCCGCTGGCAGGGGGTCTTTTAGAGACCCAGTACTTC. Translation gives CASSPLAGGLLETQYF.

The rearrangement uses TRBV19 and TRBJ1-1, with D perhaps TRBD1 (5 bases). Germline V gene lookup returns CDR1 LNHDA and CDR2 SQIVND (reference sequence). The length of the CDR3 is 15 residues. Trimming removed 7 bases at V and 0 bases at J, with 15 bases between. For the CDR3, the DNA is TGTGCCAGTAAATCTCTTGGGGCCTTGAACACTGAAGCTTTCTTT. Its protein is CASKSLGALNTEAFF. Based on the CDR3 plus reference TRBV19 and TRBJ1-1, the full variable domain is DGGITQSPKYLFRKEGQNVTLSCEQNLNHDAMYWYRQDPGQGLRLIYYSQIVNDFQKGDIAEGYSVSREKKESFPLTVTSAQKNPTAFYLCASKSLGALNTEAFFGQGTRLTVV.

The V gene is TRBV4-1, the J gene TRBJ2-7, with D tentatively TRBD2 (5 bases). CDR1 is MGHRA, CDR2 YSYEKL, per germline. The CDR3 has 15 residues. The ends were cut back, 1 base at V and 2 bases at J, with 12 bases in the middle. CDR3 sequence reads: CASSQGQDGTYEQYF. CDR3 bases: TGCGCCAGCAGCCAAGGTCAGGACGGGACCTACGAGCAGTACTTC.

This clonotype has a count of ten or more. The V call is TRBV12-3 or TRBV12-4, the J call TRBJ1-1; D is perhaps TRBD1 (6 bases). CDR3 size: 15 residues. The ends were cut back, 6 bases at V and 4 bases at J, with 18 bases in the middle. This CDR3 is CASSSIQQGRTEAFF. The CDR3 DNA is TGTGCCAGCAGCTCTATCCAACAGGGCCGCACTGAAGCTTTCTTT.

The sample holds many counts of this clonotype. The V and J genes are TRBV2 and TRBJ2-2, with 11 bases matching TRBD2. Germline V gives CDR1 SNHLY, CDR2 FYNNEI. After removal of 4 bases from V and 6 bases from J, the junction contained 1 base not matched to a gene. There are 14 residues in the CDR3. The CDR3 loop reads CASSVTSGAGELFF. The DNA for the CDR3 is TGTGCCAGCAGTGTGACTAGCGGGGCCGGGGAGCTGTTTTTT.

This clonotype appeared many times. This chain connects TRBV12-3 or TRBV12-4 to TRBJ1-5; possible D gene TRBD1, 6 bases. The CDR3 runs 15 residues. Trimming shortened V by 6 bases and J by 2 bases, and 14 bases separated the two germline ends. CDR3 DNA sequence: TGTGCCAGCAGGTCGACAGGTCAGCGCAATCAGCCCCAGCATTTT. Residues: CASRSTGQRNQPQHF.

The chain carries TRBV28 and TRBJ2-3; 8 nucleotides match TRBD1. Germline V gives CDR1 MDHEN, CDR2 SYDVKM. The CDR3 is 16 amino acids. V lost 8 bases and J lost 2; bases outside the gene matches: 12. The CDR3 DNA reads TGTGCCAGCGGTCTGGTAACAGGGGGATCCACAGATACGCAGTATTTT. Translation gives CASGLVTGGSTDTQYF.